This is a list of T cell receptor beta chains from one sample in a study of cytomegalovirus exposure and HLA in healthy donors. Measured with immunoSEQ multiplex PCR; TCRdb has only the in-frame clones, and not every one. The data hold 150,000 to 200,000 clones, with 80% observed a single time. The source material was PBMCs. These TCRs come from a woman aged 40 to 50 in good health and CMV-seronegative. The CDR3 runs from the conserved cysteine through the conserved F or W.

j_call: TRBJ2-4; cdr3_length: 16; v_call: TRBV4-2; cdr3_aa: CASSQDQGGGPNIQYF
j_call: TRBJ1-2; cdr3_length: 15; v_call: TRBV27; cdr3_aa: CASSLRQGANYGYTF
j_call: TRBJ2-2; cdr3_length: 16; v_call: TRBV19; cdr3_aa: CASSIQRGGGTGELFF
j_call: TRBJ1-1; cdr3_length: 11; v_call: TRBV30; cdr3_aa: CAWSADTEAFF
j_call: TRBJ2-7; cdr3_length: 14; v_call: TRBV5-6; cdr3_aa: CASSLAGQAYEQYF
j_call: TRBJ1-1; cdr3_length: 17; v_call: TRBV4-1; cdr3_aa: CASSQETTRTANTEAFF
j_call: TRBJ2-6; cdr3_length: 16; v_call: TRBV15; cdr3_aa: CATSRGYSSGANVLTF
j_call: TRBJ1-1; cdr3_length: 12; v_call: TRBV11-2; cdr3_aa: CASSFGTGEAFF
j_call: TRBJ1-1; cdr3_length: 17; v_call: TRBV4-1; cdr3_aa: CASSQNRDRGPNTEAFF
j_call: TRBJ2-1; cdr3_length: 14; v_call: TRBV7-2; cdr3_aa: CASQSGREYNEQFF
j_call: TRBJ2-6; cdr3_length: 18; v_call: TRBV5-6; cdr3_aa: CASSLPRGQYSGANVLTF
j_call: TRBJ1-1; cdr3_length: 15; v_call: TRBV4-2; cdr3_aa: CASSQVGIEDTEAFF
j_call: TRBJ1-5; cdr3_length: 17; v_call: TRBV4-1; cdr3_aa: CASSQDPPGRAYQPQHF
j_call: TRBJ2-3; cdr3_length: 15; v_call: TRBV10-3; cdr3_aa: CAITSGTGEGDTQYF
j_call: TRBJ1-1; cdr3_length: 11; v_call: TRBV29-1; cdr3_aa: CSVTEGTEAFF
j_call: TRBJ1-1; cdr3_length: 14; v_call: TRBV5-4; cdr3_aa: CASSSQGWNTEAFF
j_call: TRBJ1-1; cdr3_length: 16; v_call: TRBV21-1; cdr3_aa: CASSPEERVGRTEAFF
j_call: TRBJ1-3; cdr3_length: 15; v_call: TRBV7-2; cdr3_aa: CASSFGQGWGNTIYF
j_call: TRBJ1-1; cdr3_length: 16; v_call: TRBV10-3; cdr3_aa: CAISESSGQGLEEAFF
j_call: TRBJ2-3; cdr3_length: 16; v_call: TRBV10-3; cdr3_aa: CAISDTGLASPDTQYF
j_call: TRBJ1-2; cdr3_length: 19; v_call: TRBV13; cdr3_aa: CASSSTPGRTGGLSYGYTF
j_call: TRBJ1-5; cdr3_length: 17; v_call: TRBV5-1; cdr3_aa: CASSLDPLPAINQPQHF
j_call: TRBJ1-3; cdr3_length: 17; v_call: TRBV5-5; cdr3_aa: CASSPGDGRTSGNTIYF
j_call: TRBJ1-4; cdr3_length: 18; v_call: TRBV5-6; cdr3_aa: CASSSNRDRVWDNEKLFF
j_call: TRBJ2-3; cdr3_length: 14; v_call: TRBV7-2; cdr3_aa: CASSLNLFTDTQYF
j_call: TRBJ2-6; cdr3_length: 15; v_call: TRBV9; cdr3_aa: CASSARVSGANVLTF
j_call: TRBJ2-3; cdr3_length: 17; v_call: TRBV7-6; cdr3_aa: CASSLKPSGGGADTQYF
j_call: TRBJ2-5; cdr3_length: 13; v_call: TRBV30; cdr3_aa: CAWSADTQETQYF
j_call: TRBJ2-7; cdr3_length: 14; v_call: TRBV11-2; cdr3_aa: CASSLSGRAWEQYF
j_call: TRBJ2-2; cdr3_length: 13; v_call: TRBV6-5; cdr3_aa: CASTGVEDGELFF
j_call: TRBJ1-2; cdr3_length: 13; v_call: TRBV6-6; cdr3_aa: CASSPTGNYGYTF
j_call: TRBJ1-4; cdr3_length: 15; v_call: TRBV5-1; cdr3_aa: CASSSQAGVGEKLFF
j_call: TRBJ2-1; cdr3_length: 14; v_call: TRBV30; cdr3_aa: CAWSGTGSYNEQFF
j_call: TRBJ1-4; cdr3_length: 16; v_call: TRBV4-1; cdr3_aa: CASSQDRRVRGEKLFF
j_call: TRBJ1-2; cdr3_length: 13; v_call: TRBV30; cdr3_aa: CAWIRGLNYGYTF
j_call: TRBJ2-7; cdr3_length: 14; v_call: TRBV9; cdr3_aa: CASSVDRGLDEQYF
j_call: TRBJ1-5; cdr3_length: 17; v_call: TRBV12-5; cdr3_aa: CASGLVRGRPSDQPQHF
j_call: TRBJ2-1; cdr3_length: 15; v_call: TRBV6-5; cdr3_aa: CASSSLTSGSSEQFF
j_call: TRBJ1-3; cdr3_length: 18; v_call: TRBV4-3; cdr3_aa: CASSQEIPGQHSGNTIYF
j_call: TRBJ1-5; cdr3_length: 15; v_call: TRBV19; cdr3_aa: CASTTRQGADQPQHF
j_call: TRBJ2-3; cdr3_length: 19; v_call: TRBV7-9; cdr3_aa: CASSLHGGSGSPFTDTQYF
j_call: TRBJ2-3; cdr3_length: 15; v_call: TRBV11-3; cdr3_aa: CASSLSGLMTDTQYF
j_call: TRBJ2-7; cdr3_length: 16; v_call: TRBV25-1; cdr3_aa: CASSAGGLPEGYEQYF
j_call: TRBJ1-1; cdr3_length: 16; v_call: TRBV7-9; cdr3_aa: CASSLARAIRNTEAFF
j_call: TRBJ2-1; cdr3_length: 15; v_call: TRBV11-1; cdr3_aa: CASSTRDSVTDEQFF
j_call: TRBJ2-1; cdr3_length: 15; v_call: TRBV6-5; cdr3_aa: CASSYGTSVYNEQFF
j_call: TRBJ1-1; cdr3_length: 14; v_call: TRBV29-1; cdr3_aa: CSVLPGGASTEAFF
j_call: TRBJ2-3; cdr3_length: 16; v_call: TRBV11-2; cdr3_aa: CASSPGSGRSTDTQYF
j_call: TRBJ2-5; cdr3_length: 12; v_call: TRBV9; cdr3_aa: CASSLGTETQYF
j_call: TRBJ2-1; cdr3_length: 14; v_call: TRBV29-1; cdr3_aa: CSVDPRGAYNEQFF
j_call: TRBJ1-5; cdr3_length: 13; v_call: TRBV6-1; cdr3_aa: CASISGSNQPQHF
j_call: TRBJ2-6; cdr3_length: 12; v_call: TRBV30; cdr3_aa: CAWGSRPAVLTF
j_call: TRBJ1-3; cdr3_length: 13; v_call: TRBV29-1; cdr3_aa: CSVFLSSGNTIYF
j_call: TRBJ2-3; cdr3_length: 15; v_call: TRBV15; cdr3_aa: CATSRGAGSTDTQYF
j_call: TRBJ2-1; cdr3_length: 11; v_call: TRBV20-1; cdr3_aa: CSAWIGIEQFF
j_call: TRBJ2-7; cdr3_length: 14; v_call: TRBV28; cdr3_aa: CASLPAGANYEQYF
j_call: TRBJ2-5; cdr3_length: 18; v_call: TRBV30; cdr3_aa: CAWSRGGGVAGARETQYF
j_call: TRBJ1-1; cdr3_length: 14; v_call: TRBV27; cdr3_aa: CASSLIGQGETAFF